This TCR delta chain was recovered during a study of Vδ1+ human thymocytes. Alphabeta T cells were depleted, then CD3+ Vdelta1+ Vdelta2- thymocytes were FACS-sorted. Vdelta1+ thymocyte sorts reached between roughly 97% and 99.6% purity. With 5 bases removed from V and 4 bases from J, the gap between germline ends came to 20 bases. Germline V gives CDR1 TSWWSYY, CDR2 QGS. The length of the CDR3 is 16 residues. As concerns this clone: Its antigen is unidentified.

The template was reverse-transcribed extracted RNA. Pooled V-gene forward primers with one constant-region reverse primer generated the CDR3 amplicons by multiplex PCR. TCRdb redid clone calling on the multiplex PCR reads using CATT. The sample has more than 50,000 delta-chain clones, around a sixth seen once. Study-level points and caveats: TRD repertoires were essentially private, unlike widely shared TRG clonotypes. In the thymus, TRG and TRD repertoires looked highly polyclonal with Gaussian CDR3 lengths. Thymic delta-chain repertoires held around 20% Vdelta2 sequences and few Vdelta3, despite high sort purity.

This clonotype originated in a boy under three years old who had congenital heart surgery. V usage is TRDV1 and J usage is TRDJ1, with D perhaps TRDD2 (5 bases). Sequencing input: Vdelta1+ gamma-delta thymocytes from the thymus. As to subset: FACS-sorted CD3+ TCRalphabeta- TCRVdelta1+ TCRVdelta2- thymocytes. The DNA of the CDR3 is TGTGCTCTTGGGACCCTTCACGGGGTTTTCTACGATAAACTCATCTTT. This translates into CALGTLHGVFYDKLIF.